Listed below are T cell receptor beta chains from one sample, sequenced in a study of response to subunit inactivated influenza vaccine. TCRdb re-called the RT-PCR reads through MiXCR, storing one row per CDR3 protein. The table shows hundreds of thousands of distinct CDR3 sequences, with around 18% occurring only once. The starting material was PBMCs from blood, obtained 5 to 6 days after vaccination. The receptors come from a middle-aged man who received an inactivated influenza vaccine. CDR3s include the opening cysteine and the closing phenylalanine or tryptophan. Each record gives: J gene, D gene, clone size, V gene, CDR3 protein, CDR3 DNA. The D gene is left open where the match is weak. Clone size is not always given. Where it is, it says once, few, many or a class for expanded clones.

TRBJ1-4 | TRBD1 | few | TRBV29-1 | CSVRTGDEKLFF | TGCAGCGTGAGGACAGGGGATGAAAAACTGTTTTTT
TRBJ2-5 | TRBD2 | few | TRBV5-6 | CASSLAPAGGRETQYF | TGTGCCAGCAGCTTGGCTCCAGCGGGAGGTCGAGAGACCCAGTACTTC
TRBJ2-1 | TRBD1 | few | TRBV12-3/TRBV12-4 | CASSEGAGNEQFF | TGTGCCAGCAGTGAGGGGGCGGGCAATGAGCAGTTCTTC
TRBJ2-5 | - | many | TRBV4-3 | CASSQDGGRETQYF | TGCGCCAGCAGCCAAGATGGGGGGCGAGAGACCCAGTACTTC
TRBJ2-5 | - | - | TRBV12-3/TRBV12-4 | CASSLTVGPEKTQYF | TGTGCCAGCAGTTTAACCGTCGGCCCGGAGAAGACCCAGTACTTC
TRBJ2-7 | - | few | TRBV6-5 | CASSYSVGYEQYF | TGTGCCAGCAGTTACTCGGTGGGATACGAGCAGTACTTC
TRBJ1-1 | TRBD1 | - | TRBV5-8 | CASSLETGVWTEAFF | TGTGCCAGCAGCTTGGAGACAGGGGTATGGACTGAAGCTTTCTTT
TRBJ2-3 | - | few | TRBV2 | CASSESRTDTQYF | TGTGCCAGCAGTGAGAGCCGCACAGATACGCAGTATTTT
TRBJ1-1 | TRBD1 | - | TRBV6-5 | CASSYSTGTAEAFF | TGTGCCAGCAGTTACTCCACCGGGACAGCTGAAGCTTTCTTT
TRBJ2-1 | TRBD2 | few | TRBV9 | CASSVTSGSYEEQFF | TGTGCCAGCAGCGTAACTAGCGGGAGTTACGAGGAGCAGTTCTTC